The 25 T cell receptor beta chains below all came from one sample that was sequenced in a study of T-cell memory formation after mild COVID-19. TCRdb ran MiXCR on the 5' RACE reads and lists one entry per CDR3 protein. In the table there are over 400,000 distinct CDR3 sequences, less than 25% of which are singletons. The sequencing input was PBMCs or a T cell subset sorted from them (not recorded which). These receptors came from an adult woman who had mild COVID-19 (a few samples of this study predate the infection). Cell type and time point are not known.

The chain uses TRBV9 and TRBJ1-1; D is undetermined. Trimming pared 4 bases from V and 1 base from J, leaving 8 bases between. Germline CDR1 and CDR2: SGDLS and YYNGEE. The CDR3 has 13 residues. This CDR3 is CASSPASNTEAFF. The CDR3 DNA follows: TGTGCCAGCAGCCCTGCATCGAACACTGAAGCTTTCTTT. Drawing the rest from reference TRBV9 and TRBJ1-1, the complete variable domain is DSGVTQTPKHLITATGQRVTLRCSPRSGDLSVYWYQQSLDQGLQFLIQYYNGEERAKGNILERFSAQQFPDLHSELNLSSLELGDSALYFCASSPASNTEAFFGQGTRLTVV.

This clonotype turned up a few times. This chain uses TRBV6-6 with TRBJ2-1; TRBD1 might be the D (5 bases). The CDR3 has 14 amino acids. The V and J ends lost 0 bases and 4 bases respectively, with 7 bases between them. Germline CDR1 MNHNY, CDR2 SVGAGI (reference sequence). CDR3 nucleotide sequence: TGTGCCAGCAGTTACTCCAGGGTTTACAATGAGCAGTTCTTC. This encodes CASSYSRVYNEQFF.

This CDR3 is CSARSQKRSETQYF. CDR3 coding DNA: TGCAGTGCTCGGAGCCAGAAACGCTCGGAGACCCAGTACTTC. The V and J genes are TRBV20-1 and TRBJ2-5; D gene uncertain. The V gene's germline CDR1 is DFQATT and CDR2 SNEGSKA (reference sequence). The CDR3 runs to 14 residues. V lost 5 bases, J lost 5 bases, and 18 bases lay in between.

J is TRBJ2-1 and V is TRBV5-6; 11 nucleotides agree with TRBD2. The germline gives CDR1 SGHDT, CDR2 YYEEEE. The CDR3 consists of 18 residues. Trimming removed 3 bases from V and 2 bases from J; junction bases left unmatched: 10. The CDR3 loop is CASSSQVLAGVTYNEQFF. CDR3 DNA sequence: TGTGCCAGCAGCTCACAAGTACTAGCGGGAGTGACCTACAATGAGCAGTTCTTC.

This chain joins TRBV20-1 and TRBJ2-2, with D uncertain. Germline V gene lookup returns CDR1 DFQATT and CDR2 SNEGSKA (reference sequence). V lost 6 bases and J lost 3, with 11 bases in between. There are 13 residues in the CDR3. CDR3 amino acids: CSAPSRYTGELFF. The CDR3 DNA reads as TGCAGTGCCCCTTCGCGGTACACCGGGGAGCTGTTTTTT.

This clonotype turned up a few times. This chain joins TRBV20-1 and TRBJ2-1; D may be TRBD1 or TRBD2 (5 bases each). CDR1 DFQATT and CDR2 SNEGSKA come from the germline V gene (reference sequence). This CDR3 comprises 13 residues. V lost 3 bases to trimming and J lost 2 bases, with 8 bases between them. The CDR3 loop reads CSARGVTYNEQFF. In DNA form, the CDR3 reads TGCAGTGCTAGGGGGGTTACCTACAATGAGCAGTTCTTC.

This clonotype has just one count. V usage is TRBV7-9 and J usage is TRBJ1-1, with D uncertain. CDR1 is SEHNR and CDR2 is FQNEAQ in the germline V gene (reference sequence). V was shortened by 1 base and J by 1 base, with 7 bases between the two germline ends. There are 14 residues in the CDR3. The CDR3 region is CASSLVASNTEAFF. CDR3 nucleotides: TGTGCCAGCAGCTTAGTAGCTTCGAACACTGAAGCTTTCTTT.

In this sample, this clonotype turned up many times. The rearrangement links TRBV19 to TRBJ2-7; a possible D gene is TRBD2 (6 bases). Trimming stripped 1 base from V and 2 bases from J, with 12 bases between. This CDR3 is 15 amino acids long. Germline loops: CDR1 LNHDA, CDR2 SQIVND (reference sequence). The CDR3 DNA sequence: TGTGCCAGTAGTATAGGTTCGGCGGGAACCTACGAGCAGTACTTC. As protein: CASSIGSAGTYEQYF.

The chain recombines TRBV30 with TRBJ1-5, with D possibly being TRBD1 (6 bases). The CDR3 length is 14 residues. V lost 1 base and J 1 base, leaving 8 bases between the germline ends. Per the germline V gene, CDR1 is GTSNPN and CDR2 is SVGIG (reference sequence). DNA for the CDR3: TGTGCCTGGAGTGCAGGGGACAGCAATCAGCCCCAGCATTTT. Amino acids: CAWSAGDSNQPQHF. Drawing the rest from reference TRBV30 and TRBJ1-5, the complete variable domain is SQTIHQWPATLVQPVGSPLSLECTVEGTSNPNLYWYRQAAGRGLQLLFYSVGIGQISSEVPQNLSASRPQDRQFILSSKKLLLSDSGFYLCAWSAGDSNQPQHFGDGTRLSIL.

Here the CDR3 reads CASSFTESQQFF. Here the CDR3 DNA reads TGTGCCAGCAGCTTCACCGAGTCCCAGCAGTTCTTC. This chain connects TRBV7-6 to TRBJ2-1, with no clear D. The V gene's germline CDR1 is SGHVS and CDR2 FNYEAQ. The CDR3 extends over 12 amino acids. The V and J ends lost 3 bases and 11 bases respectively, with 11 bases between them.

The chain has TRBV12-3 or TRBV12-4 and TRBJ1-5, with D hard to call. This CDR3 contains 13 residues. The V and J ends lost 5 bases and 4 bases respectively, with 9 bases between them. The CDR3 spells CASSPGANQPQHF. CDR3 sequence (DNA): TGTGCCAGCAGTCCCGGAGCTAATCAGCCCCAGCATTTT.

V gene TRBV25-1 combines with J gene TRBJ2-7, with 9 bases lining up with TRBD1. This CDR3 region has 14 residues. With 3 bases clipped from V and 6 bases from J, the junction kept 6 bases outside the gene matches. Germline V CDR1 and CDR2: MGHDK, SYGVNS. The chain's CDR3 is CASSDGTGRVEQYF. The CDR3 DNA follows: TGTGCCAGCAGTGACGGGACAGGGAGGGTCGAGCAGTACTTC.

This chain links TRBV5-4 with TRBJ1-2; 7 bases match TRBD1. Unmatched junction bases numbered 7, after V lost 4 bases and J lost 4 bases. Per the germline V gene, CDR1 is SGHNT and CDR2 is YYREEE (reference sequence). The CDR3 runs to 14 residues. The CDR3 spells CASSPGTVSYGYTF. Here the CDR3 DNA reads TGTGCCAGCAGCCCCGGGACAGTTTCCTATGGCTACACCTTC.

The rearrangement uses TRBV7-9 and TRBJ2-7; D is perhaps TRBD1 or TRBD2 (6 bases each). Trimming stripped 5 bases from V and 7 bases from J, with 24 bases between. Germline V CDR1 and CDR2: SEHNR, FQNEAQ (reference sequence). This CDR3 has 16 residues. This chain's CDR3 is CASSREGGALSLEQYF. The CDR3 nucleotides read TGTGCCAGCAGCCGTGAGGGGGGCGCCTTGAGCCTAGAGCAGTACTTC.

This chain uses TRBV24-1 with TRBJ2-1; tentative D call: TRBD1 (5 bases). Germline V gene sequence: CDR1 KGHDR, CDR2 SFDVKD. This CDR3 comprises 12 residues. V was shortened by 6 bases and J by 10 bases, with 12 bases between the two germline ends. CDR3 sequence reads: CATSPRVGEQFF. In DNA form, the CDR3 reads TGTGCCACCAGTCCCAGGGTAGGGGAGCAGTTCTTC.

This clonotype was detected only a few times. The CDR3 spells CASSPGRVQGSYEQYF. CDR3 sequence (DNA): TGTGCCAGCAGCCCTGGAAGGGTCCAGGGCTCCTACGAGCAGTACTTC. V and J are TRBV7-9 and TRBJ2-7, with D perhaps matching TRBD1 (5 bases). V was trimmed by 5 bases and J by 0 bases, leaving 17 bases between them. The germline CDR1 and CDR2 sequences are SEHNR and FQNEAQ (reference sequence). The CDR3 covers 16 residues.

This clonotype was seen only a few times. The rearrangement links TRBV3-1 to TRBJ2-6; TRBD1 might be the D (6 bases). Germline V gene data show CDR1 as LGHDT and CDR2 as YNNKEL (reference sequence). This CDR3 spans 18 amino acids. Trimming pared 3 bases from V and 1 base from J, leaving 16 bases between. The CDR3 here is CASSQLGAGLSGANVLTF. Here the CDR3 DNA reads TGTGCCAGCAGCCAGTTGGGGGCAGGTTTATCTGGGGCCAACGTCCTGACTTTC.

This clonotype was seen a handful of times. The V gene is TRBV27, the J gene TRBJ2-3, with D possibly TRBD1 on 5 matching bases. CDR3 size: 15 residues. Trimming cost V 9 bases and J 6 bases, with 22 bases left between them. Germline values: CDR1 MNHEY, CDR2 SMNVEV (reference sequence). CDR3 sequence: CASRVSQVFLDTQYF. For the CDR3, the DNA is TGTGCCAGTAGAGTATCACAGGTGTTCCTGGATACGCAGTATTTT.

The chain employs TRBV12-3 or TRBV12-4 and TRBJ2-7; D gene uncertain. Trimming removed 3 bases at V and 6 bases at J, with 12 bases between. The CDR3 is made up of 13 amino acids. The DNA for the CDR3 is TGTGCCAGCAGTTTTGTGGGCTCCGGCGAGCAGTACTTC. This codes for CASSFVGSGEQYF.

The rearrangement joins TRBV12-3 or TRBV12-4 to TRBJ2-2; D remains unclear. V lost 3 bases and J 7 bases, leaving 9 bases between the germline ends. The CDR3 sequence is 13 residues long. The CDR3 coding sequence is TGTGCCAGCAGTTTTTCCCAAATCGGGGAGCTGTTTTTT. It encodes CASSFSQIGELFF.

The chain has TRBV25-1 and TRBJ2-5; TRBD1 aligns across 9 bases. J was trimmed by 4 bases and V by 6 bases; bases with no gene match: 12. The germline gives CDR1 MGHDK, CDR2 SYGVNS. This CDR3 is 16 amino acids long. The CDR3 reads CASRTVPGQGSETQYF. The DNA for the CDR3 is TGTGCCAGCAGAACCGTTCCGGGACAGGGATCAGAGACCCAGTACTTC.

J is TRBJ1-5 and V is TRBV15; maybe TRBD1 (5 bases). CDR1 is LNHNV and CDR2 is YYDKDF in the germline V gene (reference sequence). This CDR3 is 14 amino acids long. V dropped 6 bases and J dropped 3 bases, with 12 bases sitting between them. The CDR3: CATRGEGSNQPQHF. CDR3 DNA sequence: TGTGCCACCAGGGGGGAGGGCTCCAATCAGCCCCAGCATTTT.

The chain employs TRBV5-4 and TRBJ2-1, with D perhaps given as TRBD1 or TRBD2 (5 bases each). V lost 4 bases and J lost 10, with 21 bases in between. This CDR3 comprises 15 residues. Germline values: CDR1 SGHNT, CDR2 YYREEE (reference sequence). CDR3 residues: CASSPPPGPYIEQFF. CDR3 nucleotides: TGTGCCAGCAGCCCTCCGCCGGGACCCTATATAGAGCAGTTCTTC. Supplemented by reference TRBV5-4 and TRBJ2-1, the full variable domain reads ETGVTQSPTHLIKTRGQQVTLRCSSQSGHNTVSWYQQALGQGPQFIFQYYREEENGRGNFPPRFSGLQFPNYSSELNVNALELDDSALYLCASSPPPGPYIEQFFGPGTRLTVL.

The chain has TRBV5-1 and TRBJ2-3, with 10 bases fitting TRBD2. Germline assignment: CDR1 SGHRS and CDR2 YFSETQ. Trimming removed 2 bases from V and 4 bases from J; junction bases left unmatched: 4. The CDR3 is 15 amino acids. The chain's CDR3 is CASSFPSGGSDTQYF. The CDR3, as DNA: TGCGCCAGCAGCTTTCCTAGCGGGGGCTCAGATACGCAGTATTTT.

This clonotype turned up a few times. The rearrangement joins TRBV7-8 to TRBJ1-1, with 7 bases fitting TRBD1. CDR1 SGHVS and CDR2 FQNEAQ come from the germline V gene. The CDR3 consists of 14 residues. J gave up 5 bases and V 5 bases, and 8 bases lay outside the gene matches. Here the CDR3 reads CASSGQGGVTEAFF. The CDR3 bases are TGTGCCAGCAGCGGGCAGGGGGGGGTAACTGAAGCTTTCTTT.